This T cell receptor beta chain was retrieved from a study of blood T cell repertoires in COVID-19. Background on the study: COVID-19 samples, acute and convalescent, were from the United States, Italy and Spain. From T cells, B-cell-depleted T cells, or PBMCs came the material, which was cDNA or gDNA.

Some clones are missing from TCRdb's copy, which holds only in-frame ones; the method was immunoSEQ multiplex PCR. Of roughly 120,000 clones listed, roughly 92% are singletons. V lost 6 bases and J lost 4; bases outside the gene matches: 12. The germline V gene encodes CDR1 MDHEN and CDR2 SYDVKM. This CDR3 is 16 amino acids long. Enrollment of patients from Seattle took place during active infection, with longitudinal follow-up. The chain combines TRBV28 with TRBJ2-5; TRBD1 agrees at 9 bases. The material sequenced was peripheral blood. The receptor was derived from a man aged 50 to 60 with COVID-19, enrolled during active disease. The CDR3, as DNA: TGTGCCAGCAGCCCTTACGGGGACAGGGTATCAGAGACCCAGTACTTC. Translation gives CASSPYGDRVSETQYF.